This T cell receptor beta chain was identified during a study of blood T cell repertoires in COVID-19. In the study overall: Samples representing acute and convalescent COVID-19 were sourced from the United States, Italy and Spain. The analysed material was cDNA or gDNA that came from T cells, B-cell-depleted T cells, or PBMCs.

Per the authors' pipeline: The authors estimated nucleated cell counts from reference gene primer amplification. Profiling relied on immunoSEQ multiplex PCR, and the TCRdb table lists in-frame clones only, not all of them. V and J calls and clone size are given by that table; D and trimming were obtained from the DNA. The sample lists under 350,000 clones; 85% were seen once. The V end lost 7 bases, the J end lost 12 bases, and 16 bases lay between the germline ends. From germline, CDR1 is SGHVS and CDR2 FQNEAQ. The CDR3 is 12 residues long. V gene TRBV7-8 combines with J gene TRBJ2-1; possibly TRBD2 for D (6 bases). This TCR was recovered from a human donor in a cohort sampled during active COVID-19. Sequenced input: peripheral blood. DNA of the CDR3: TGTGCCAGCACTAAGGGAGGCGGCGGGCAGTTCTTC. Protein sequence: CASTKGGGGQFF.